This T cell receptor (beta chain) is from a study of blood T cell repertoires in COVID-19. CDR3 size: 17 residues. Germline CDR1 LGHDT, CDR2 YNNKEL (reference sequence). The junction had 11 bases not matched to a gene; V was cut back by 5 bases and J by 0 bases. Generated by immunoSEQ multiplex PCR, the TCRdb table keeps only in-frame clones and is missing some. The table shows about 28,000 clones, with about 89% occurring only once. The chain joins TRBV3-1 (or the pseudogene TRBV3-2) to TRBJ2-5, with 8 bases aligning to TRBD1. The source material was peripheral blood. The receptor was isolated from a human donor in a cohort sampled during active COVID-19. The CDR3 protein is CASSVVRTGLYQETQYF. The CDR3 DNA is TGTGCCAGCAGCGTAGTTCGGACAGGGCTTTACCAAGAGACCCAGTACTTC.